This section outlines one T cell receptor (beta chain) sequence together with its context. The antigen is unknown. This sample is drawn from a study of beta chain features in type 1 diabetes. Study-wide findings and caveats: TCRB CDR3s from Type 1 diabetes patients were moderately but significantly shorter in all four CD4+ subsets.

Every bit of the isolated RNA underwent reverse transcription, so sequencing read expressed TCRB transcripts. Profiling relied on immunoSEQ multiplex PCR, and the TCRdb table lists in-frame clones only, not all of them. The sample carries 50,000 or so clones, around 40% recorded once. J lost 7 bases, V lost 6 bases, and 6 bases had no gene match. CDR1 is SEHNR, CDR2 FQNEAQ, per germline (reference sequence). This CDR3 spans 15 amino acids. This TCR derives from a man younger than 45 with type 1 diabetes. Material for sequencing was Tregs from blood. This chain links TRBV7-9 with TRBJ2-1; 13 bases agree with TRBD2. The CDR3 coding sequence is TGTGCCAGCAGTCCAATGGGACTAGCGGGAAATGAGCAGTTCTTC. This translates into CASSPMGLAGNEQFF.